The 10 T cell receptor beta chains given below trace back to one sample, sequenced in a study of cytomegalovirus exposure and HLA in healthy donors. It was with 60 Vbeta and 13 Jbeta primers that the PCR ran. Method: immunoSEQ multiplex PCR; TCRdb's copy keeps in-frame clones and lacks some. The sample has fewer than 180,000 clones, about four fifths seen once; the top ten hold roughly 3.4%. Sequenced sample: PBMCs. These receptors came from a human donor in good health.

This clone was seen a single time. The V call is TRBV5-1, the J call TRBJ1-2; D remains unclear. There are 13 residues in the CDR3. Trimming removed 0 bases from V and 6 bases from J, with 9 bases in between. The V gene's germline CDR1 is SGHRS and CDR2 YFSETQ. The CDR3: CASSLGAWDGYTF. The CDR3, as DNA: TGCGCCAGCAGCTTGGGGGCTTGGGATGGCTACACCTTC. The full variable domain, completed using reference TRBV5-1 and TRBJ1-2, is KAGVTQTPRYLIKTRGQQVTLSCSPISGHRSVSWYQQTPGQGLQFLFEYFSETQRNKGNFPGRFSGRQFSNSRSEMNVSTLELGDSALYLCASSLGAWDGYTFGSGTRLTVV.

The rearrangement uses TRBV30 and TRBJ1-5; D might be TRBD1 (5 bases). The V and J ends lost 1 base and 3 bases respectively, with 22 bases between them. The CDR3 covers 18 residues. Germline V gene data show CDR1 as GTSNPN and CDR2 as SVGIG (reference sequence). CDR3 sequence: CAWSGGGAANRINQPQHF. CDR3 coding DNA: TGTGCCTGGAGTGGCGGTGGGGCAGCGAACAGGATCAATCAGCCCCAGCATTTT.

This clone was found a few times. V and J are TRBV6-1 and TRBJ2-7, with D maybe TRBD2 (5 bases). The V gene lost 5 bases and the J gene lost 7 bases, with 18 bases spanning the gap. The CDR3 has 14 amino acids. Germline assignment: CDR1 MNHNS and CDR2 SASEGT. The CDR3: CASSWGGGPREQYF. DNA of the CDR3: TGTGCCAGCAGTTGGGGTGGAGGTCCTAGGGAGCAGTACTTC.

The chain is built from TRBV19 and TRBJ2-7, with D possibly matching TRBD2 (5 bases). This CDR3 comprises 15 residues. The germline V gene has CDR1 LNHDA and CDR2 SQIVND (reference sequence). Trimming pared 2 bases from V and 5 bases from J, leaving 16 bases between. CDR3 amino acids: CASSIREGLQDEQYF. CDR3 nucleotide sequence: TGTGCCAGTAGTATACGCGAGGGCCTCCAGGACGAGCAGTACTTC.

CDR3 region: CASSLAPIGGDRGNTEAFF. The CDR3 bases are TGTGCCAGCAGCTTAGCCCCCATTGGGGGCGACAGGGGGAACACTGAAGCTTTCTTT. V is TRBV7-9 and J is TRBJ1-1, with TRBD1 identical over 8 bases. Germline values: CDR1 SEHNR, CDR2 FQNEAQ (reference sequence). The CDR3 extends over 19 amino acids. J gave up 1 base and V 0 bases, and 13 bases lay outside the gene matches. Full variable domain (remainder filled in from reference TRBV7-9 and TRBJ1-1): DTGVSQNPRHKITKRGQNVTFRCDPISEHNRLYWYRQTLGQGPEFLTYFQNEAQLEKSRLLSDRFSAERPKGSFSTLEIQRTEQGDSAMYLCASSLAPIGGDRGNTEAFFGQGTRLTVV.

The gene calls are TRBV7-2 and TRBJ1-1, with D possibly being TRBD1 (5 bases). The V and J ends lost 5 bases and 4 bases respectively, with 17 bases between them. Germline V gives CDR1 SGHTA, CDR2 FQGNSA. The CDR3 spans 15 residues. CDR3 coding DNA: TGTGCCAGCAGCCCCGCTGACAGATCTTTCACTGAAGCTTTCTTT. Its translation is CASSPADRSFTEAFF.

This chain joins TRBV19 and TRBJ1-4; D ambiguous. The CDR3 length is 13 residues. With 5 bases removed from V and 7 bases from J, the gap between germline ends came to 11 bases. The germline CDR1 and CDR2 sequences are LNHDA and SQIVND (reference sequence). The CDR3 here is CASSHLYGEKLFF. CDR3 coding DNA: TGTGCCAGTAGTCATCTGTACGGTGAAAAACTGTTTTTT. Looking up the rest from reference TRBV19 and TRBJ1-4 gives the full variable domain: DGGITQSPKYLFRKEGQNVTLSCEQNLNHDAMYWYRQDPGQGLRLIYYSQIVNDFQKGDIAEGYSVSREKKESFPLTVTSAQKNPTAFYLCASSHLYGEKLFFGSGTQLSVL.

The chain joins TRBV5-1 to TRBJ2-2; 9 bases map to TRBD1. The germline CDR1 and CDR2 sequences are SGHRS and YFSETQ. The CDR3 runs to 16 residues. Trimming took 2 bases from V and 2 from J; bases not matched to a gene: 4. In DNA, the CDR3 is TGCGCCAGCAGCTTCACAGGGGGCTTTAACACCGGGGAGCTGTTTTTT. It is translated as CASSFTGGFNTGELFF.

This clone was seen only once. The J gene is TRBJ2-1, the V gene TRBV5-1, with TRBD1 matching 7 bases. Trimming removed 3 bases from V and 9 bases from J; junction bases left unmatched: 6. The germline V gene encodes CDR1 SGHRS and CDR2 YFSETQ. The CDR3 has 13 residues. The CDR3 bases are TGCGCCAGCAGCTATCGGGACAGCAGTGAGCAGTTCTTC. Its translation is CASSYRDSSEQFF.

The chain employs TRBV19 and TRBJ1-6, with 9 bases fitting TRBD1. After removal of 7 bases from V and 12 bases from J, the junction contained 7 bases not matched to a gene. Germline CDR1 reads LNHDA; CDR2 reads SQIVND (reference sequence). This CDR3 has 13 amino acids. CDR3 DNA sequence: TGTGCCAGTACAACCGGGACAGGGTTACCCCTCCACTTT. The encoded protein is CASTTGTGLPLHF.